This T cell receptor (beta chain) originates from a study of T cells in Graves' hyperthyroidism and ophthalmopathy. CDR1 is SGHTA, CDR2 FQGNSA, per germline. Trimming removed 4 bases at V and 2 bases at J, with 10 bases between. The CDR3 extends over 14 amino acids. Findings of the study overall: From stable hyperthyroidism, ophthalmopathy was set apart by a 13 V-J model. Most clonotypes that expanded in the thyroid above 0.001 also showed up in blood.

Amplification of TCR beta CDR3 regions was performed using RNA transcripts as template. First-round RT-PCR with HTBI primers amplified the TCR CDR3 region. Each CDR3 protein is one row after TCRdb ran MiXCR on the multiplex PCR reads. The table includes almost 500,000 distinct CDR3 sequences, 20% to 25% detected once. Turning to this clonotype: Antigen: not known.

Pregnant or lactating patients were excluded, as were those with uncontrolled infection or other autoimmune disease. Together with thyroid ultrasound, orbital computed tomography, serum thyroxine and TRAb, clinical symptoms were used for diagnoses. This chain links TRBV7-2 with TRBJ2-3; D ambiguous. The clonotype originates from a woman aged 65 to 85 with Graves' ophthalmopathy. Material: blood. The CDR3 spells CASSSYGITDTQYF. The CDR3 nucleotides read TGTGCCAGCAGCTCGTATGGTATCACAGATACGCAGTATTTT. Drawing the rest from reference TRBV7-2 and TRBJ2-3, the complete variable domain is GAGVSQSPSNKVTEKGKDVELRCDPISGHTALYWYRQSLGQGLEFLIYFQGNSAPDKSGLPSDRFSAERTGGSVSTLTIQRTQQEDSAVYLCASSSYGITDTQYFGPGTRLTVL.